The 8 T cell receptor beta chains listed next were all sequenced from one sample in a study of siplizumab effects on memory and regulatory T cells. The repertoire was sequenced with immunoSEQ multiplex PCR; TCRdb's copy has only in-frame clones and lacks some. Of about 100,000 clones in the sample, 91% were seen once. The sample comprised CD4+ T cells sorted from blood. The receptors stem from a human donor in good health. Some clones in this sample may be carry-over from other donors' samples.

The chain uses TRBV15 and TRBJ2-1; 10 bases fit TRBD2. The CDR3 contains 19 residues. Unmatched junction bases numbered 18, after V lost 3 bases and J lost 7 bases. The V gene's germline CDR1 is LNHNV and CDR2 YYDKDF (reference sequence). CDR3 region: CATSSNLRKIAGGLNEQFF. The CDR3 region has the DNA TGTGCCACCAGCAGCAACCTCAGGAAAATAGCGGGAGGCCTAAATGAGCAGTTCTTC. The complete variable domain, with remaining parts taken from reference TRBV15 and TRBJ2-1, reads DAMVIQNPRYQVTQFGKPVTLSCSQTLNHNVMYWYQQKSSQAPKLLFHYYDKDFNNEADTPDNFQSRRPNTSFCFLDIRSPGLGDTAMYLCATSSNLRKIAGGLNEQFFGPGTRLTVL.

The J gene is TRBJ2-3, the V gene TRBV20-1; D is unresolved. The CDR3 consists of 10 residues. Germline V gene lookup returns CDR1 DFQATT and CDR2 SNEGSKA (reference sequence). Trimming took off 3 bases at V and 6 bases at J, with 4 bases between the two ends. CDR3 in DNA: TGCAGTGCTAGTTCGGATACGCAGTATTTT. Translation: CSASSDTQYF.

The chain joins TRBV4-1 to TRBJ2-1; 13 nucleotides agree with TRBD2. There are 17 residues in the CDR3. The germline V gene has CDR1 MGHRA and CDR2 YSYEKL. The V gene end was trimmed by 0 bases and the J gene end by 6 bases; junction bases not matched to a gene: 5. Here the CDR3 reads CASSQDLGLAGINEQFF. The DNA of the CDR3 is TGCGCCAGCAGCCAAGATCTGGGACTAGCGGGAATCAATGAGCAGTTCTTC.

V gene TRBV27 combines with J gene TRBJ1-5; 10 bases are shared with TRBD1. V lost 4 bases, J lost 5 bases, and 2 bases stayed unmatched. This CDR3 region has 14 residues. Germline V gene data show CDR1 as MNHEY and CDR2 as SMNVEV (reference sequence). CDR3 nucleotides: TGTGCCAGCAGTTCAGACAGGGGGCATCAGCCCCAGCATTTT. This sequence encodes CASSSDRGHQPQHF.

V usage is TRBV11-1 and J usage is TRBJ2-1; no firm D call. Germline assignment: CDR1 SGHAT and CDR2 FQDESV (reference sequence). The CDR3 loop spans 14 amino acids. The V and J ends lost 3 bases and 6 bases respectively, with 12 bases between them. The CDR3 loop is CASSLSLPGNEQFF. CDR3 sequence (DNA): TGTGCCAGCAGCTTGTCCCTACCTGGCAATGAGCAGTTCTTC.

J is TRBJ1-1 and V is TRBV5-1, with 8 bases fitting TRBD1. The CDR3 is made up of 15 amino acids. Germline-derived CDR1 and CDR2 are SGHRS and YFSETQ. With 4 bases clipped from V and 1 base from J, the junction kept 6 bases outside the gene matches. CDR3 in amino acids: CASSIRDRWNTEAFF. In DNA, the CDR3 is TGCGCCAGCAGCATACGGGACAGGTGGAACACTGAAGCTTTCTTT.

The V call is TRBV6-1, the J call TRBJ2-7; TRBD1 aligns across 8 bases. CDR3 length equals 15 residues. The V segment lost 2 bases and the J segment 3 bases; nucleotides outside the gene matches: 6. Per germline, CDR1 MNHNS and CDR2 SASEGT. In DNA, the CDR3 is TGTGCCAGCAGTGAAACAGGGACAGGACTCTACGAGCAGTACTTC. It specifies CASSETGTGLYEQYF.

To note about this clone: Other DNA variants within this sample encode the same CDR3. The chain carries TRBV7-9 and TRBJ2-7; D gene uncertain. V gave up 2 bases and J gave up 1 base, with 3 bases separating them. CDR1 SEHNR and CDR2 FQNEAQ come from the germline V gene (reference sequence). The CDR3 has 12 residues. CDR3 region: CASSLRSYEQYF. As DNA, the CDR3 is TGTGCCAGCAGCTTAAGGTCCTACGAGCAGTACTTC.